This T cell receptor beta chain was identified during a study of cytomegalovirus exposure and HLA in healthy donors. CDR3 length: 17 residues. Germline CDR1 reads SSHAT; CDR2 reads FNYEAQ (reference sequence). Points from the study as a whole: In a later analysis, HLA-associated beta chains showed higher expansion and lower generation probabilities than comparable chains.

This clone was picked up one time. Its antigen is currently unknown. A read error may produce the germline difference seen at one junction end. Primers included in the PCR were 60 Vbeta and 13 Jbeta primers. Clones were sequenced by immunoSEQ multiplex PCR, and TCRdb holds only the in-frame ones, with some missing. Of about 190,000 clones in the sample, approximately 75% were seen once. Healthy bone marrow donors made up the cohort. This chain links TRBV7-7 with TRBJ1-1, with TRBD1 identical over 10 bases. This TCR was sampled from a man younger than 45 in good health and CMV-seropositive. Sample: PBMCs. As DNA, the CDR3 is TGTGCTAGCAGCCCTAACGACAGGGGGCGGATGAACACTGAAGCTTTCTTT. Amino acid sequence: CASSPNDRGRMNTEAFF.